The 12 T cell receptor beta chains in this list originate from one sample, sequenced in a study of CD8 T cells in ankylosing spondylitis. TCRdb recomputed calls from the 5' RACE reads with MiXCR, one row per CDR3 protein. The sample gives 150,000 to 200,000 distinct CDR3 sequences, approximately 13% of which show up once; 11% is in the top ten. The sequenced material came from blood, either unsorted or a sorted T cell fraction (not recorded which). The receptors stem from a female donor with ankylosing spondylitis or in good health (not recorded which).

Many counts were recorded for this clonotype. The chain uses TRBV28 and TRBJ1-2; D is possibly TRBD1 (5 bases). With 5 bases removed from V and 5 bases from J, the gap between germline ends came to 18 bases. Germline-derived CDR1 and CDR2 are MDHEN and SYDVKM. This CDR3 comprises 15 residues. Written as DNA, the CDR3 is TGTGCCAGCAGTCCTAACCCCGGGACTTTTTATGGCTACACCTTC. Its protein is CASSPNPGTFYGYTF.

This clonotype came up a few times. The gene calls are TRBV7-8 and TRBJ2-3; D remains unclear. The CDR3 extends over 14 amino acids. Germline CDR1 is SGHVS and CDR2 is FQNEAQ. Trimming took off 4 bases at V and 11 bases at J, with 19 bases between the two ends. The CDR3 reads CASSSSEDKRGQYF. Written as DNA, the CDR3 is TGTGCCAGCAGCTCCTCAGAAGACAAACGTGGGCAGTATTTT.

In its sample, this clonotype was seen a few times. CDR3 loop: CASSLSPESSYEQYF. In DNA, the CDR3 is TGTGCCAGCAGCTTAAGTCCCGAGAGCTCCTACGAGCAGTACTTC. V is TRBV7-2 and J is TRBJ2-7; the D is unclear. Germline CDR1 is SGHTA and CDR2 is FQGNSA. The CDR3 sequence is 15 residues long. The V gene lost 2 bases and the J gene lost 0 bases, with 11 bases spanning the gap.

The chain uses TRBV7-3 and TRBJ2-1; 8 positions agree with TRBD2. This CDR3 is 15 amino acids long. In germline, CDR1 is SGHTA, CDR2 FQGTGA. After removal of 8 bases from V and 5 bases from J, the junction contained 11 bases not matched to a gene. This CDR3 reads CASSRGGLGDNEQFF. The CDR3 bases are TGTGCCAGCTCCCGGGGGGGACTTGGGGACAATGAGCAGTTCTTC.

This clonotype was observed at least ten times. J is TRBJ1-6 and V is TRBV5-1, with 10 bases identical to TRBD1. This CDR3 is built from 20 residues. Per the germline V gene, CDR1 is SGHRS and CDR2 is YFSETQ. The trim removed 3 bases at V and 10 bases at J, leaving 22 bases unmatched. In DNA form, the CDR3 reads TGCGCCAGCAGCTCGCGACCTCCGGGACAGGGGCGCGGTAGTCTCTCACCCCTCCACTTT. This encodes CASSSRPPGQGRGSLSPLHF.

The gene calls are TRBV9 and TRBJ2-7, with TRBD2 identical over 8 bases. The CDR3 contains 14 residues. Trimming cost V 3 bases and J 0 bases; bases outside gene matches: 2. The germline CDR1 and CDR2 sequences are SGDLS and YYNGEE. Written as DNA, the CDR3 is TGTGCCAGCAGCGCGGGACTAGACTCCTACGAGCAGTACTTC. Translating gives CASSAGLDSYEQYF.

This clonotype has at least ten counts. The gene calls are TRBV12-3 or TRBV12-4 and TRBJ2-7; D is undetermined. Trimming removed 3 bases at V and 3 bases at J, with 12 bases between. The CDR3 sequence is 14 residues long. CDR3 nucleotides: TGTGCCAGCAGTTTGGGTCCTTCCCACTACGAGCAGTACTTC. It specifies CASSLGPSHYEQYF.

The CDR3 coding sequence is TGCAGTGCTAGGGACAGGGCGTACGAGCAGTACTTC. This gives the protein CSARDRAYEQYF. V usage is TRBV20-1 and J usage is TRBJ2-7, with 8 bases that match TRBD1. The CDR3 has 12 residues. V trimming: 3 bases; J trimming: 4 bases; junction bases outside the gene matches: 2. The germline V gene has CDR1 DFQATT and CDR2 SNEGSKA (reference sequence).

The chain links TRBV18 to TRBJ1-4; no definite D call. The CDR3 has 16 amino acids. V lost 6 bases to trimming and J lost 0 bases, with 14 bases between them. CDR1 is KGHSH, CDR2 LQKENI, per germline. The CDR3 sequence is CASSPLAVATNEKLFF. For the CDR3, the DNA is TGTGCCAGCTCTCCCCTCGCAGTTGCAACTAATGAAAAACTGTTTTTT.

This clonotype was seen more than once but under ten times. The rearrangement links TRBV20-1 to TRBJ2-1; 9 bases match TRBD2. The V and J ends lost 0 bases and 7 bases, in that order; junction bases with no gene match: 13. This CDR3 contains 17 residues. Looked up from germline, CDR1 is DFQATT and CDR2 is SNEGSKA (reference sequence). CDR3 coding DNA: TGCAGTGCTAGAGATCCTGCGGTTAGCGGGAGAGGGAATGAGCAGTTCTTC. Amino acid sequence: CSARDPAVSGRGNEQFF.

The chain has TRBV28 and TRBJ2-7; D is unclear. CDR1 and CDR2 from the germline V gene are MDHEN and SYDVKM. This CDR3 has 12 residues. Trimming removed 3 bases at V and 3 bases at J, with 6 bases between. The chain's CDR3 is CASSFPYYEQYF. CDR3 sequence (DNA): TGTGCCAGCAGTTTTCCCTACTACGAGCAGTACTTC.

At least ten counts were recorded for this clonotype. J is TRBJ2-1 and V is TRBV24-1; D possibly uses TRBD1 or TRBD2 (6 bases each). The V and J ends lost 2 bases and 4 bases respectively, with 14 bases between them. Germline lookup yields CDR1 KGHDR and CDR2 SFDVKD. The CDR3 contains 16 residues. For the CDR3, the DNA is TGTGCCACCAGTGATTCCCCTGGGGGGCGATACAATGAGCAGTTCTTC. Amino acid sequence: CATSDSPGGRYNEQFF.